A single sample is the source of the 13 T cell receptor beta chains below, sequenced in a study of cytomegalovirus exposure and HLA in healthy donors. Primers included in the PCR were 60 Vbeta and 13 Jbeta primers. TCRdb's table, derived via immunoSEQ multiplex PCR, lists solely in-frame clones and lacks some. The sample records 150,000 or so clones, around 83% being singletons. The sequencing input was PBMCs. The receptors derive from a man aged 45 to 65 in good health and CMV-seropositive.

The chain couples TRBV27 to TRBJ2-1; D remains unclear. From germline, CDR1 is MNHEY and CDR2 SMNVEV (reference sequence). This CDR3 is built from 11 residues. Trimming took 6 bases from V and 7 from J, leaving 7 bases between them. CDR3 nucleotides: TGTGCCAGCAGGACTGTAAATGAGCAGTTCTTC. Amino acids: CASRTVNEQFF.

The J gene is TRBJ1-2, the V gene TRBV27; maybe TRBD1 (6 bases). From germline, CDR1 is MNHEY and CDR2 SMNVEV (reference sequence). The V and J ends lost 2 bases and 5 bases respectively, with 12 bases between them. The length of the CDR3 is 14 residues. The CDR3 region is CASSLGQNLYGYTF. CDR3 in DNA: TGTGCCAGCAGTTTAGGACAGAATTTGTATGGCTACACCTTC.

The CDR3, as DNA: TGTGCCATCATAGCGTCCGCGGGGGGTTCTGTCGGGGAAGCTTTCTTT. Its translation: CAIIASAGGSVGEAFF. The chain couples TRBV10-3 to TRBJ1-1; possible D gene TRBD1, 5 bases. The CDR3 is 16 amino acids. Per the germline V gene, CDR1 is ENHRY and CDR2 is SYGVKD. The V and J ends lost 7 bases and 8 bases respectively, with 26 bases between them.

V is TRBV7-9 and J is TRBJ2-5; D might be TRBD1 (6 bases). In germline, CDR1 is SEHNR, CDR2 FQNEAQ (reference sequence). V lost 5 bases and J lost 4, with 17 bases in between. The length of the CDR3 is 15 residues. The CDR3 sequence is CASSLPGHLGETQYF. The CDR3 nucleotides read TGTGCCAGCAGCCTCCCGGGACACCTAGGAGAGACCCAGTACTTC.

The chain recombines TRBV19 with TRBJ1-2, with D possibly matching TRBD1 (5 bases). Germline V gene data show CDR1 as LNHDA and CDR2 as SQIVND (reference sequence). The CDR3 has 15 amino acids. V lost 5 bases, J lost 2 bases, and 15 bases lay in between. The CDR3 region is CASSLQGSYNYGYTF. As DNA, the CDR3 is TGTGCCAGTAGTCTCCAGGGTAGCTACAACTATGGCTACACCTTC.

The CDR3 is CAWDLGGVNEQFF. In DNA, the CDR3 is TGTGCCTGGGACTTGGGTGGCGTGAATGAGCAGTTCTTC. This chain uses TRBV30 with TRBJ2-1; D unclear. Trimming stripped 5 bases from V and 7 bases from J, with 15 bases between. The V gene's germline CDR1 is GTSNPN and CDR2 SVGIG (reference sequence). The CDR3 sequence is 13 residues long.

This sequence joins TRBV28 and TRBJ1-5; D not certain. This CDR3 is 14 amino acids long. Per the germline V gene, CDR1 is MDHEN and CDR2 is SYDVKM. V gave up 6 bases and J gave up 4 bases, with 13 bases separating them. CDR3 amino acids: CASSPRIRNQPQHF. The CDR3, as DNA: TGTGCCAGCAGCCCCCGAATCCGGAATCAGCCCCAGCATTTT.

CDR3 sequence reads: CAISESEGSVGELFF. As DNA, the CDR3 is TGTGCCATCAGTGAGTCGGAGGGCTCCGTCGGGGAGCTGTTTTTT. This chain uses TRBV10-3 with TRBJ2-2; perhaps TRBD2 as D (6 bases). V was cut by 0 bases and J by 7 bases, with 12 bases left in between. Germline V gene sequence: CDR1 ENHRY, CDR2 SYGVKD. This CDR3 contains 15 residues.

This chain links TRBV5-1 with TRBJ2-7, with 7 bases matching TRBD1. The junction had 6 bases not matched to a gene; V was cut back by 0 bases and J by 0 bases. CDR1 is SGHRS, CDR2 YFSETQ, per germline. The CDR3 totals 16 residues. The CDR3 is CASSLEVTGNSYEQYF. In DNA form, the CDR3 reads TGCGCCAGCAGCTTGGAGGTGACAGGGAACTCCTACGAGCAGTACTTC.

The chain is built from TRBV18 and TRBJ2-1; 7 nucleotides line up with TRBD2. The V gene end was trimmed by 8 bases and the J gene end by 5 bases; junction bases not matched to a gene: 12. Germline values: CDR1 KGHSH, CDR2 LQKENI. The CDR3 consists of 15 residues. The CDR3 DNA reads TGTGCCAGCGCTAGCGGCCTATACACAAACAATGAGCAGTTCTTC. Translating gives CASASGLYTNNEQFF. The full variable domain, its missing parts supplied by reference TRBV18 and TRBJ2-1, is NAGVMQNPRHLVRRRGQEARLRCSPMKGHSHVYWYRQLPEEGLKFMVYLQKENIIDESGMPKERFSAEFPKEGPSILRIQQVVRGDSAAYFCASASGLYTNNEQFFGPGTRLTVL.

Note on this clone: Additional DNA sequences in this sample encode the identical CDR3. The rearrangement uses TRBV6-1 and TRBJ1-1; possibly TRBD1 for D (6 bases). This CDR3 has 14 amino acids. V was cut by 6 bases and J by 0 bases, with 11 bases left in between. The V gene's germline CDR1 is MNHNS and CDR2 SASEGT. CDR3: CASSKQGMNTEAFF. Written as DNA, the CDR3 is TGTGCCAGCAGCAAACAGGGAATGAACACTGAAGCTTTCTTT.

This chain links TRBV19 with TRBJ2-3, with D perhaps TRBD2 (6 bases). The length of the CDR3 is 12 residues. Trimming removed 0 bases from V and 8 bases from J, with 6 bases in between. Germline lookup yields CDR1 LNHDA and CDR2 SQIVND (reference sequence). The CDR3 sequence is CASSIEGGTQYF. The CDR3 bases are TGTGCCAGTAGTATAGAGGGAGGTACGCAGTATTTT.

The gene calls are TRBV4-1 and TRBJ1-5; D remains unclear. Germline CDR1 reads MGHRA; CDR2 reads YSYEKL. This CDR3 comprises 14 residues. V was clipped by 2 bases and J by 3 bases, with 8 bases between them. The CDR3 bases are TGCGCCAGCAGCCAAATTTCTGTCAATCAGCCCCAGCATTTT. Its translation is CASSQISVNQPQHF.